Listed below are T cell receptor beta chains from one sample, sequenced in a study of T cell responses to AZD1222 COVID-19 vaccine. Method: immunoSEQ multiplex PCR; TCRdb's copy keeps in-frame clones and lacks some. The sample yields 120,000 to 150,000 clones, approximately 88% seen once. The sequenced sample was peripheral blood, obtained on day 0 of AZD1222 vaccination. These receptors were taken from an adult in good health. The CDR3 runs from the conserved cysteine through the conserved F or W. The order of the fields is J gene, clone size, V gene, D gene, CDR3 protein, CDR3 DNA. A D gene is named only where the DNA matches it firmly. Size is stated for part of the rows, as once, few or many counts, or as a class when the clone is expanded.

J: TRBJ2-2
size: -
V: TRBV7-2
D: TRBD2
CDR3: CASSSRLAGAVTGELFF
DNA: TGTGCCAGCAGCTCGCGACTAGCGGGGGCCGTGACCGGGGAGCTGTTTTTT

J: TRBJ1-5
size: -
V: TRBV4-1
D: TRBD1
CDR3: CASSQDLQGNQPQHF
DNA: TGCGCCAGCAGCCAAGATCTACAGGGGAATCAGCCCCAGCATTTT

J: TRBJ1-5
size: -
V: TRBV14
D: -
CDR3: CASADSRHASAQHF
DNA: TGTGCCAGCGCCGATTCTAGACACGCATCAGCCCAGCATTTT

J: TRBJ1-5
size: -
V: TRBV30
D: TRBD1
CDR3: CAWNRQGTQPQHF
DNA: TGTGCCTGGAACAGACAGGGCACTCAGCCCCAGCATTTT

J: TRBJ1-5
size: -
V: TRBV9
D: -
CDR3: CASSVEGSEQPQHF
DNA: TGTGCCAGCAGCGTAGAAGGATCGGAGCAGCCCCAGCATTTT

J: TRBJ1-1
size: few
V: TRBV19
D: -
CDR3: CASSPFRGVMNTEAFF
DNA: TGTGCCAGTAGTCCCTTCCGGGGGGTGATGAACACTGAAGCTTTCTTT

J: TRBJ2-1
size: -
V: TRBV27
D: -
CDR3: CASSSRGAPLSYNEQFF
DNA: TGTGCCAGCAGTTCCCGAGGGGCACCTCTCTCCTACAATGAGCAGTTCTTC

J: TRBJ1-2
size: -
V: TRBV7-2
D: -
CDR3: CASSSTSGEAGYTF
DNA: TGTGCCAGCAGCTCCACCTCGGGGGAGGCTGGCTACACCTTC

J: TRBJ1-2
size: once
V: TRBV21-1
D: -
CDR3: CASSKATPGQGGYGYTF
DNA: TGTGCCAGCAGCAAAGCGACTCCGGGACAGGGAGGGTATGGCTACACCTTC

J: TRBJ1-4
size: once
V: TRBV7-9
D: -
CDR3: CASTPPGALNEKLFF
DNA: TGTGCCAGCACCCCCCCGGGGGCACTTAATGAAAAACTGTTTTTT

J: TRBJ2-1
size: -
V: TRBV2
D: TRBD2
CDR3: CASRTSGGSYNEQFF
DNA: TGTGCCAGCCGGACTAGCGGGGGATCCTACAATGAGCAGTTCTTC

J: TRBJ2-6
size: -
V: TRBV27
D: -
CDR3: CASSLSGAAGANVLTF
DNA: TGTGCCAGCAGTTTATCGGGGGCGGCTGGGGCCAACGTCCTGACTTTC

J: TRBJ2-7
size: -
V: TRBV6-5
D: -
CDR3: CASSYSSAREQYF
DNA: TGTGCCAGCAGTTACTCGAGTGCCAGGGAGCAGTACTTC

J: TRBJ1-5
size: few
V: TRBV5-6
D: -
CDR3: CASSFQGRNQPQHF
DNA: TGTGCCAGCAGCTTCCAGGGTCGCAATCAGCCCCAGCATTTT

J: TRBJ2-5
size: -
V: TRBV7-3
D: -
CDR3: CASSLQGLQETQYF
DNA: TGTGCCAGCAGCTTACAGGGACTCCAAGAGACCCAGTACTTC

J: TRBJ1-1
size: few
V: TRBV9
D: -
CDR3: CASSVVLPEAFF
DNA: TGTGCCAGCAGCGTAGTGCTCCCTGAAGCTTTCTTT

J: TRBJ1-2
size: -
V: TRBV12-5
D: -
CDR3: CASGLRRPTTYYGYTF
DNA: TGTGCTAGTGGTTTACGGAGACCCACGACCTACTATGGCTACACCTTC

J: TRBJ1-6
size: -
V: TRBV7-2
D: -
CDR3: CASSPRTAGSYNSPLHF
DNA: TGTGCCAGCAGCCCTCGGACAGCGGGCTCCTATAATTCACCCCTCCACTTT

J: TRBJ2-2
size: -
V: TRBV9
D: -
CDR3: CASSVVGIGELFF
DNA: TGTGCCAGCAGCGTAGTAGGGATCGGGGAGCTGTTTTTT

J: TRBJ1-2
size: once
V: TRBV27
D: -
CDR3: CASSSLTGSGYGYTF
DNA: TGTGCCAGCAGTTCCCTGACCGGCTCGGGCTATGGCTACACCTTC

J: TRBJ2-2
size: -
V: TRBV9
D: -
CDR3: CASSAPPWRNTGELFF
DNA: TGTGCCAGCAGCGCCCCTCCGTGGAGGAACACCGGGGAGCTGTTTTTT

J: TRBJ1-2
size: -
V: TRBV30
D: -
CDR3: CAWSVTADNYGYTF
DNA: TGTGCCTGGAGTGTAACCGCAGACAACTATGGCTACACCTTC

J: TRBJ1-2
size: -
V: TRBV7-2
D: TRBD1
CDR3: CASTPQGQGFGYTF
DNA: TGTGCCAGCACCCCTCAGGGACAGGGATTTGGCTACACCTTC

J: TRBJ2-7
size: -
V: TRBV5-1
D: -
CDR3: CASSSQLGVGNYEQYF
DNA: TGCGCCAGCAGCTCCCAGCTGGGAGTGGGGAATTACGAGCAGTACTTC

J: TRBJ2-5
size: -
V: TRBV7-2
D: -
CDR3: CASSLGRGETQYF
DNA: TGTGCCAGCAGCTTAGGCAGGGGAGAGACCCAGTACTTC

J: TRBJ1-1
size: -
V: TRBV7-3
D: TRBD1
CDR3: CASSVGQGNTEAFF
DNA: TGTGCCAGCAGCGTCGGACAGGGGAACACTGAAGCTTTCTTT

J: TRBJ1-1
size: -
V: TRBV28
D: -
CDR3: CASSIPNTNTEAFF
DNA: TGTGCCAGCAGTATACCCAACACGAACACTGAAGCTTTCTTT

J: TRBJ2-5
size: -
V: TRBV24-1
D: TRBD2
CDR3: CATSASGGKQETQYF
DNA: TGTGCCACCAGTGCGAGCGGGGGGAAACAAGAGACCCAGTACTTC

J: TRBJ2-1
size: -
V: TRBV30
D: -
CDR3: CAWIRPSGNEQFF
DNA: TGTGCCTGGATTAGGCCTTCCGGCAATGAGCAGTTCTTC

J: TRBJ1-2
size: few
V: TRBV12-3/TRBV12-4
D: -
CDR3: CASSLLRGYGYTF
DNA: TGTGCCAGCAGTTTACTCAGGGGCTACGGCTACACCTTC

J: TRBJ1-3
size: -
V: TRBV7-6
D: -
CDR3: CASSLGSSGGAGNTIYF
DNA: TGTGCCAGCAGCTTAGGGAGTAGCGGGGGAGCTGGAAACACCATATATTTT

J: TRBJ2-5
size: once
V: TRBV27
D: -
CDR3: CASSRGAAKQETQYF
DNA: TGTGCCAGCTCCAGGGGGGCAGCCAAACAAGAGACCCAGTACTTC

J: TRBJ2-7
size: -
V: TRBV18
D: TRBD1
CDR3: CASSPQGAIYEQYF
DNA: TGTGCCAGCTCACCACAGGGGGCCATCTACGAGCAGTACTTC

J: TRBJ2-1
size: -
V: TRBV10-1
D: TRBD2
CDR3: CASRKRGAYNEQFF
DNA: TGCGCCAGTCGGAAGCGGGGGGCTTACAATGAGCAGTTCTTC

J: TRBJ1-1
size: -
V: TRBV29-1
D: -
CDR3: CSVDITRAMNTEAFF
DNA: TGCAGCGTTGACATTACCCGAGCCATGAACACTGAAGCTTTCTTT

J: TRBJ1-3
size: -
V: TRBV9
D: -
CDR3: CASSVGSGSGNTIYF
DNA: TGTGCCAGCAGCGTGGGGTCCGGCTCTGGAAACACCATATATTTT

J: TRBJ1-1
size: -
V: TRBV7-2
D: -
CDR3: CASSFGSENTEAFF
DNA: TGTGCCAGCAGCTTTGGCAGCGAGAACACTGAAGCTTTCTTT

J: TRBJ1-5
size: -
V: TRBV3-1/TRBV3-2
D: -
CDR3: CASSQGVTVANQPQHF
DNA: TGTGCCAGCAGCCAAGGGGTTACAGTAGCAAATCAGCCCCAGCATTTT

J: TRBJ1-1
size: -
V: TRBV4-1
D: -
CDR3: CASSQGVLYRDYTEAFF
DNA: TGCGCCAGCAGCCAAGGAGTTCTGTACAGGGATTACACTGAAGCTTTCTTT

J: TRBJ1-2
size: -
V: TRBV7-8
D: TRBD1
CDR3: CASSIGQGLYGYTF
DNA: TGTGCCAGCAGCATCGGACAGGGGCTCTATGGCTACACCTTC

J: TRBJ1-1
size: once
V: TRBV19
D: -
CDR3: CASSRETDTEAFF
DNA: TGTGCCAGCAGCAGGGAGACGGACACTGAAGCTTTCTTT

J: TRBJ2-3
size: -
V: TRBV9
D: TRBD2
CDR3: CASSVRLAGGPTDTQYF
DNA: TGTGCCAGCAGCGTTCGACTAGCGGGGGGCCCCACAGATACGCAGTATTTT

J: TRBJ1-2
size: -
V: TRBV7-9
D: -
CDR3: CASSSGAAGVYGYTF
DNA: TGTGCCAGCAGCTCCGGGGCAGCCGGAGTCTATGGCTACACCTTC

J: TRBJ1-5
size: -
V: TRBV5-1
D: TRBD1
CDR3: CASSPGTGDPNQPQHF
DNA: TGCGCCAGCAGCCCGGGGACAGGGGACCCCAATCAGCCCCAGCATTTT

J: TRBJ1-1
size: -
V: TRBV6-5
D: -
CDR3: CASSYSGGFEAFF
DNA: TGTGCCAGCAGTTACTCGGGCGGATTTGAAGCTTTCTTT